This paragraph covers one T cell receptor beta chain sequence. This clone has more than one count but fewer than ten. Its antigen remains undetermined. No per-base quality is available; no much larger clone lies one base away. The data were taken from a study of metastatic and nonmetastatic thyroid tumors (dated by TCRdb to about 2020). A note on the overall study: Repertoires were compared across peripheral blood and tumor or nodule tissue samples from malignant and benign thyroid patients.

None of the patients had been given any treatment before thyroid surgery. Using T-cell receptor beta sequencing, the study looked back at clinical samples from patients collected from the early 2010s to the late 2010s. To prepare the library, PCR was applied. The instrument was an Illumina HiSeq 4000. High-throughput sequencing was used to profile the CDR3 region of the TCR beta-chain in every patient. In the source study's methods: A classifier to discriminate distant-metastatic papillary thyroid cancer patients was built from CDR3 differences across clinicopathological groups. To measure repertoire diversity the researchers used the Shannon index, while the Morisita-Horn index served to gauge how similar the tumor and blood repertoires were. Through fastp at Q25 and MiXCR, TCRdb rebuilt clones from the public reads, retaining in-frame beta chains. In this record, the V and J calls reflect TCRdb's handling and not the investigators' own analysis. Across this sample there are some 20,000 clones, with more than 35% seen only once. The ten largest make up 25% to 30% of the sample.

Trimming takes 5 bases from V and 6 bases from J, and the germline ends sit 14 bases apart. The CDR3, from cysteine to phenylalanine, totals 12 residues. Kept here is only the CDR3 DNA, which spans 36 bases and is read in frame from base 1. CDR1 is given as DFQATT and CDR2 as SNEGSKA, both from the germline V gene (reference sequence). What the authors observed across the whole study: TCR beta diversity was reported as significantly higher in malignant tumors than in benign nodules, in both blood and tumor samples.

Recombination connected TRBV20-1 to TRBJ2-7, with TRBD1 as a weak D call on 6 bases. The receptor was derived from a female donor with papillary thyroid cancer or a benign thyroid nodule (not recorded which). Some clones in this sample may be carry-over from other donors' samples. Sequencing was done on a sample of tumor tissue. The DNA sequence is given as TGCAGTGCTCAGAAACAGGGTACCGAGCAGTACTTC. Its coded protein is CSAQKQGTEQYF.